These T cell receptor beta chains were read from a single sample in a study of T-cell memory formation after mild COVID-19. A single record per CDR3 protein comes from TCRdb applying MiXCR to the 5' RACE reads. The data show fewer than 700,000 distinct CDR3 sequences, 15% to 20% seen once. Input material: PBMCs or a T cell subset sorted from them (not recorded which). All receptors come from an adult woman who had mild COVID-19 (a few samples of this study predate the infection). Cell type and time point are not known. Each CDR3 is given with its conserved first and last residue. D genes are given only for firm matches. Only part of the rows carry a size: once, few, many, or a class if the clone is expanded.

v_gene,abundance,d_gene,j_gene,CDR3nt,CDR3aa
TRBV5-1,.,TRBD2,TRBJ2-1,TGCGCCAGCAGCGCCGGGACTAGCGGAGCCAATGAGCAGTTCTTC,CASSAGTSGANEQFF
TRBV5-1,few,TRBD2,TRBJ2-3,TGCGCCAGCAGCTTGGCTTCTAGCGGTACTAGCACAGATACGCAGTATTTT,CASSLASSGTSTDTQYF
TRBV12-3/TRBV12-4,many,.,TRBJ2-1,TGTGCCAGCAGTTCCCGACAGGTTGGAGAGCAGTTCTTC,CASSSRQVGEQFF
TRBV7-6,.,.,TRBJ1-2,TGTGCCAGCAGCCCGACAGGCCCCGGAGACTATGGCTACACCTTC,CASSPTGPGDYGYTF
TRBV14,few,.,TRBJ1-1,TGTGCCAGCAGCCAAGATCTGGGCAGACTATACACTGAAGCTTTCTTT,CASSQDLGRLYTEAFF
TRBV20-1,few,TRBD2,TRBJ2-7,TGCAGTGCTCCCCGGGGGGTGCACTACGAGCAGTACTTC,CSAPRGVHYEQYF
TRBV15,.,TRBD1,TRBJ2-5,TGTGCCACCAGCAGGGTCCAACAGGGGGCGGGAGAGACCCAGTACTTC,CATSRVQQGAGETQYF
TRBV7-9,.,TRBD2,TRBJ2-3,TGTGCCAGCAGCCGGGCGGGGGTCCCCACAGATACGCAGTATTTT,CASSRAGVPTDTQYF
TRBV7-9,many,TRBD2,TRBJ2-3,TGTGCCAGCGGTCTAGCGGGGCCCAGCACAGATACGCAGTATTTT,CASGLAGPSTDTQYF
TRBV20-1,.,.,TRBJ2-1,TGCAGTGTCCCCACCCCGGGACAGATTGCGGGGAATGAGCAGTTCTTC,CSVPTPGQIAGNEQFF
TRBV4-3,few,.,TRBJ2-2,TGCGCCAGCAGCCCCTATCCTACGGTTGACACCGGGGAGCTGTTTTTT,CASSPYPTVDTGELFF
TRBV6-5,.,.,TRBJ2-5,TGTGCCAGCAGTGACGAAGGACTAGAGACCCAGTACTTC,CASSDEGLETQYF
TRBV24-1,.,.,TRBJ2-7,TGTGCCACCAGTGGGGACCACTACGAGCAGTACTTC,CATSGDHYEQYF
TRBV3-1,.,.,TRBJ1-3,TGTGCCAGCAGCCCGGACGGGACGCCCGCTGGAAACACCATATATTTT,CASSPDGTPAGNTIYF
TRBV12-3/TRBV12-4,.,.,TRBJ2-3,TGTGCCAGCACCGACCCCTCGGACGGCGGGGATACGCAGTATTTT,CASTDPSDGGDTQYF
TRBV5-1,many,TRBD2,TRBJ2-2,TGCGCCAGCAGCTTGGATGGGACTAGCGGGACCGGGGAGCTGTTTTTT,CASSLDGTSGTGELFF
TRBV5-1,.,.,TRBJ1-2,TGCGCCAGCAGCAAATTCCCGGGGACCCCGGACTATGGCTACACCTTC,CASSKFPGTPDYGYTF
TRBV12-3/TRBV12-4,.,TRBD1,TRBJ1-6,TGTGCCAGCAGGAGAACGACAGGGGGCAATTCACCCCTCCACTTT,CASRRTTGGNSPLHF
TRBV7-2,many,.,TRBJ1-1,TGTGCCAGCAGTCTTGGTTTGGGCACTGAAGCTTTCTTT,CASSLGLGTEAFF
TRBV3-1,.,.,TRBJ2-6,TGTGCCAGCAGCCAATATGGCGGCCGAGTCTCTGGGGCCAACGTCCTGACTTTC,CASSQYGGRVSGANVLTF
TRBV18,few,.,TRBJ1-2,TGTGCCAGCTCACTGTCGCAGGACTATGGCTACACCTTC,CASSLSQDYGYTF
TRBV12-5,.,.,TRBJ2-1,TGTGCTAGTGGTTTGGTACGGGGAGGAAATAACTACAATGAGCAGTTCTTC,CASGLVRGGNNYNEQFF
TRBV4-1,few,.,TRBJ1-1,TGCGCCAGCAGCCAACCCGGATTGGGAACTGAAGCTTTCTTT,CASSQPGLGTEAFF
TRBV12-3/TRBV12-4,many,.,TRBJ2-2,TGTGCCAGCAGTTTACGGGACACCGGGGAGCTGTTTTTT,CASSLRDTGELFF
TRBV29-1,.,.,TRBJ2-7,TGCAGCGTTGAATGGGAAAGGGGCGAGCAGTACTTC,CSVEWERGEQYF
TRBV5-1,.,TRBD1,TRBJ1-2,TGCGCCAGCAGCTCACAGGGGAACTACTATGGCTACACCTTC,CASSSQGNYYGYTF
TRBV5-1,.,.,TRBJ2-5,TGCGCCAGCAGCACTGGGGGATACCAAGAGACCCAGTACTTC,CASSTGGYQETQYF
TRBV20-1,once,.,TRBJ2-2,TGCAGTGCTAGAGAGACCGGGCAGGCCAACACCGGGGAGCTGTTTTTT,CSARETGQANTGELFF